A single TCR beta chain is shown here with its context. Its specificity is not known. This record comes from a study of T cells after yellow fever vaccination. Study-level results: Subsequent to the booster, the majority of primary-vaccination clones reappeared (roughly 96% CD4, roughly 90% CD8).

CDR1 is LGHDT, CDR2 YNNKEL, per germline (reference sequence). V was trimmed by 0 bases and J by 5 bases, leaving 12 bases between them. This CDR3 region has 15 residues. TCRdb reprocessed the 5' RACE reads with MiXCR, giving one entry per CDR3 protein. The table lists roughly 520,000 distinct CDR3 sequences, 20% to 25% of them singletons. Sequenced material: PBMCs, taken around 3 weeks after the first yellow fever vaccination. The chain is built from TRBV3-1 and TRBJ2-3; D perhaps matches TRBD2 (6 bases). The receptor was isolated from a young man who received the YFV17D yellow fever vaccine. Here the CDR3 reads CASSQEGWGEDTQYF. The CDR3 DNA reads TGTGCCAGCAGCCAAGAAGGTTGGGGGGAAGATACGCAGTATTTT.